This T cell receptor (beta chain) was captured in a study of OX40 agonist ivuxolimab in advanced cancers. Study-level background: Ivuxolimab was an agonistic, fully human IgG2 monoclonal antibody directed against OX40 (CD134), a costimulatory receptor. Of the roughly 54 dose-escalation patients, hepatocellular carcinoma was present in about 20, melanoma in around 15, renal cell carcinoma in 9 and head and neck cancer in 9. Patients were allowed to have had prior anti-PD-1, anti-PD-L1 or anti-CTLA-4 therapy, and approximately 40% of the dose-escalation patients had been treated with checkpoint inhibitors. The point of sequencing TCRbeta in the periphery was to test whether ivuxolimab changed TCR sequence diversity and drove clonal T-cell expansion. The dose-escalation cohort was approximately 83% male with a mean age of approximately 60 years, ranging from roughly 23 to 79. Intravenous ivuxolimab was administered to patients every 2 weeks at six dose levels: 0.01, 0.1, 0.3, 1.5, 3 and 10 mg/kg. Three dose-escalation patients achieved partial responses, one with hepatocellular carcinoma and two with cutaneous melanoma. The paper describes the monotherapy dose-escalation part (N = 52 patients) of the phase I trial of ivuxolimab. Overall study outcomes, separate from this receptor: In the 0.1-3.0 mg/kg groups, partial responders had among the lowest normalized peripheral clonal expansion, particularly in CD8+ T cells. At doses from 0.1 to 3.0 mg/kg, clonal expansion was seen in both CD4+ and CD8+ blood T cells between baseline and week 6. Low levels of normalized T-cell clonal expansion were also seen in some patients who did not respond. Antigen specificity was not determined for the clonally expanded peripheral T cells. After ivuxolimab, more expanded clones were found on average in CD8+ T cells than in CD4+ T cells.

On this clone: It has no known antigen specificity. Per-base quality was not reported, and no clone a single base away is much larger than it.

For sequencing of the TCRbeta CDR3 region, genomic DNA was extracted from the sorted cells. TCRbeta CDR3 regions were sequenced using the immunoSEQ Assay. Here the immuneACCESS table is served through TCRdb, limited to in-frame sequences with V and J called. Missing clones are a known gap in these copies; in checked studies unresolved V genes cover under half, and the rest lacks a known reason. The sample records 50,000 to 55,000 clones, more than 70% of which are singletons. The ten largest clones capture 4.6% of the sample. Patients with a history of autoimmune disease or receiving systemic immunosuppression were excluded from the trial. Peripheral blood for TCR sequencing was collected from all dose cohorts at baseline, on cycle 4 day 1, and on cycle 7 day 1. The samples were taken from a phase I, first-in-human, multicenter, open-label dose-escalation trial of ivuxolimab. Adults with locally advanced or metastatic melanoma, renal cell, hepatocellular, or head and neck squamous cell carcinoma were enrolled in the trial. CD4+ and CD8+ T cells were sorted separately from peripheral blood before TCR sequencing.

The CDR3 measures 16 amino acids from cysteine to phenylalanine. Of all the DNA, just the CDR3 is kept, 48 bases in frame from base 1. V is pared back by 3 bases and J by 7 bases, with 21 bases lying between the germline termini. The germline V gene sets CDR1 to SGHAT and CDR2 to FQNNGV. The sample was CD4+ or CD8+ T cells sorted from blood, taken in a trial of the OX40 agonist ivuxolimab. Recombination joined TRBV11-2 with TRBJ1-1, and TRBD1 may be the D gene, going by 5 matching bases. This clonotype was sampled from an adult with an advanced solid tumor such as melanoma, head and neck, liver or kidney cancer. The DNA sequence reads TGTGCCAGCAGCTTGGGCTTTCGGGCAGGGACGTTTGAAGCTTTCTTT. Its amino acids are CASSLGFRAGTFEAFF.